This entry is about one TCR beta chain. The Seattle site enrolled patients during active infection and followed them longitudinally. In germline, CDR1 is SGHTA, CDR2 FQGNSA. With V trimmed by 5 bases and J by 5 bases, 9 bases remained unmatched. The CDR3 runs 15 residues. The data originate from a study of blood T cell repertoires in COVID-19. Study-wide context: Acute and convalescent COVID-19 specimens originated in the United States, Italy and Spain. From T cells, B-cell-depleted T cells, or PBMCs came the material, which was cDNA or gDNA.

Source study methods: Quantification of nucleated cells was approximated via reference gene primer amplification. Clones were sequenced by immunoSEQ multiplex PCR, and TCRdb holds only the in-frame ones, with some missing. V and J calls and clone size come straight from that table; D and trimming were deduced from the DNA. The repertoire includes 250,000 to 300,000 clones, almost 90% of them detected once, and roughly 2.2% sits in the top ten. The sample taken for sequencing was peripheral blood. The receptor was isolated from a woman aged 55-75 years with COVID-19, enrolled during active disease. The V call is TRBV7-2, the J call TRBJ2-1, with 7 bases matching TRBD1. The CDR3 is CASSPTGASDNEQFF. CDR3 sequence (DNA): TGTGCCAGCAGCCCAACAGGGGCGAGTGACAATGAGCAGTTCTTC.